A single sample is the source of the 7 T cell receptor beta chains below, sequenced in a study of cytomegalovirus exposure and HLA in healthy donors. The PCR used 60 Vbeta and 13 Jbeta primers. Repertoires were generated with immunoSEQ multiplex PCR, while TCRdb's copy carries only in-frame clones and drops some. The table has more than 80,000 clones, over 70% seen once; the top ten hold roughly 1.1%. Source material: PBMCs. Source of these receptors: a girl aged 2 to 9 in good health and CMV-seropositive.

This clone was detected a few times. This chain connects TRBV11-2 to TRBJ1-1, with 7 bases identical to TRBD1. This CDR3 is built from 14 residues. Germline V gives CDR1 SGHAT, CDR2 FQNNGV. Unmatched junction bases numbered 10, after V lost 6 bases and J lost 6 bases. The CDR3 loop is CASRREGADAEAFF. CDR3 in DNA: TGTGCCAGCAGACGGGAGGGGGCCGACGCTGAAGCTTTCTTT.

CDR3 protein: CASSFFGQPSGWDTQYF. CDR3 DNA sequence: TGTGCCAGCAGCTTCTTTGGGCAGCCTAGCGGGTGGGATACGCAGTATTTT. The rearrangement uses TRBV7-9 and TRBJ2-3, with 8 bases identical to TRBD2. V gave up 3 bases and J gave up 6 bases; unmatched junction bases: 14. The CDR3 has 17 amino acids. Germline CDR1 and CDR2: SEHNR and FQNEAQ (reference sequence).

The CDR3 coding sequence is TGTGCCAGCAGCCAGTACGGGACAGGACTCTACGAGCAGTACTTC. It yields the protein CASSQYGTGLYEQYF. The chain is built from TRBV5-4 and TRBJ2-7; 8 bases map to TRBD1. Germline CDR1 reads SGHNT; CDR2 reads YYREEE (reference sequence). The length of the CDR3 is 15 residues. V lost 4 bases and J lost 3; bases outside the gene matches: 9.

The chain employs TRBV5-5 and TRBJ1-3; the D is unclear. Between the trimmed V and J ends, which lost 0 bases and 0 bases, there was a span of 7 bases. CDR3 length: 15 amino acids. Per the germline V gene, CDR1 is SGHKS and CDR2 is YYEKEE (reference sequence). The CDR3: CASSLAYGSGNTIYF. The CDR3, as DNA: TGTGCCAGCAGCTTGGCGTACGGCTCTGGAAACACCATATATTTT.

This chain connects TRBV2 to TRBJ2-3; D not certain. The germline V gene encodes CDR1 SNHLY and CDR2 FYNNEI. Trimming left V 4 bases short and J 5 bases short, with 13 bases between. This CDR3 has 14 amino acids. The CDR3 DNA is TGTGCCAGCAGTGGTTATAGTCCCCAAGATACGCAGTATTTT. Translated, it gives CASSGYSPQDTQYF. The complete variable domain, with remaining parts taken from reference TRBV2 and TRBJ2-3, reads EPEVTQTPSHQVTQMGQEVILRCVPISNHLYFYWYRQILGQKVEFLVSFYNNEISEKSEIFDDQFSVERPDGSNFTLKIRSTKLEDSAMYFCASSGYSPQDTQYFGPGTRLTVL.

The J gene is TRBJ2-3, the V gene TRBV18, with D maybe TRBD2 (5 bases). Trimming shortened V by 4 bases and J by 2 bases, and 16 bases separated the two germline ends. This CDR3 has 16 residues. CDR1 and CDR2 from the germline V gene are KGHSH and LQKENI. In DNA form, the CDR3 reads TGTGCCAGCTCACTCCCGACTAACCCCGACACAGATACGCAGTATTTT. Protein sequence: CASSLPTNPDTDTQYF.

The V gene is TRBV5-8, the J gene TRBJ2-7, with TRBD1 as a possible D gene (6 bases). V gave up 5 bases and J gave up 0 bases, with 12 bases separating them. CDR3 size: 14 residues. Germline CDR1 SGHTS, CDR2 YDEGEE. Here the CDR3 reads CASSSLGGSYEQYF. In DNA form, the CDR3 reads TGTGCCAGCAGTTCATTAGGGGGCTCCTACGAGCAGTACTTC.